One sample yielded the 29 T cell receptor beta chains listed below, sequenced in a study of T-cell reconstitution after alpha-beta-depleted transplantation in children. Preparation of the TCRbeta library used unique molecular identifiers. MiXCR, applied by TCRdb to the PCR reads, yields one record per CDR3 protein. The sample carries 450,000 to 550,000 distinct CDR3 sequences, about an eighth recorded once. The sequencing here drew on PBMCs, mostly from graft donor cells, taken 180 days after TCRalphabeta/CD19-depleted stem cell transplant. These TCRs come from a female patient aged 2 to 10 who had a stem cell transplant for aplastic anemia, so the T cells may come from the graft donor.

This clonotype was seen more than once but under ten times. J is TRBJ2-1 and V is TRBV7-3; D gene uncertain. CDR3 length: 14 residues. V was shortened by 2 bases and J by 9 bases, with 14 bases between the two germline ends. CDR1 and CDR2 (germline): SGHTA, FQGTGA. The CDR3, as DNA: TGTGCCAGCAGCTTAGAAGCTAGTCTCACTGAGCAGTTCTTC. It translates to CASSLEASLTEQFF.

The rearrangement uses TRBV5-1 and TRBJ2-7; D may be TRBD2 (5 bases). The germline V gene has CDR1 SGHRS and CDR2 YFSETQ. Trimming stripped 0 bases from V and 0 bases from J, with 16 bases between. This CDR3 is built from 17 residues. The CDR3 loop is CASSLGLKLLSSYEQYF. CDR3 nucleotides: TGCGCCAGCAGCTTGGGACTAAAGCTTCTAAGCTCCTACGAGCAGTACTTC.

V usage is TRBV29-1 and J usage is TRBJ1-1; D gene ambiguous. V lost 5 bases, J lost 0 bases, and 10 bases lay in between. In germline, CDR1 is SQVTM, CDR2 ANQGSEA. CDR3 size: 13 residues. CDR3 nucleotide sequence: TGCAGCGTTTTCAGGCTTTTGAACACTGAAGCTTTCTTT. Translating gives CSVFRLLNTEAFF.

The sample holds many counts of this clonotype. The V call is TRBV15, the J call TRBJ2-7; D uncertain. CDR1 is LNHNV, CDR2 YYDKDF, per germline (reference sequence). The CDR3 sequence is 15 residues long. V was trimmed by 1 base and J by 0 bases, leaving 10 bases between them. CDR3 sequence (DNA): TGTGCCACCAGCAGAGTGAAGGGAAGCTCCTACGAGCAGTACGTC. This translates into CATSRVKGSSYEQYV.

This clonotype came up a few times. The chain carries TRBV6-1 and TRBJ2-1; tentatively, D is TRBD2 (6 bases). The length of the CDR3 is 16 residues. V gave up 5 bases and J gave up 1 base, with 15 bases separating them. Germline-derived CDR1 and CDR2 are MNHNS and SASEGT. CDR3 sequence (DNA): TGTGCCAGCAGTCGTAGACCGGGAGTATCCTACAATGAGCAGTTCTTC. Translated: CASSRRPGVSYNEQFF.

The table lists this clonotype with a few counts. This rearrangement joins TRBV13 to TRBJ2-7; D unresolved. The CDR3 covers 15 residues. Trimming stripped 5 bases from V and 2 bases from J, with 16 bases between. CDR1 is PRHDT, CDR2 FYEKMQ, per germline (reference sequence). This CDR3 reads CASSLQRRVTYEQYF. The CDR3 region has the DNA TGTGCCAGCAGCCTACAAAGAAGGGTAACCTACGAGCAGTACTTC.

The V and J genes are TRBV5-1 and TRBJ2-5, with 14 bases identical to TRBD2. Germline values: CDR1 SGHRS, CDR2 YFSETQ. This CDR3 comprises 16 residues. Trimming cost V 4 bases and J 4 bases; bases outside gene matches: 6. The CDR3 protein is CASSQGLAGAGETQYF. CDR3 DNA sequence: TGCGCCAGCAGCCAGGGACTAGCGGGAGCTGGAGAGACCCAGTACTTC. Together with reference TRBV5-1 and TRBJ2-5, the CDR3 gives the full variable domain: KAGVTQTPRYLIKTRGQQVTLSCSPISGHRSVSWYQQTPGQGLQFLFEYFSETQRNKGNFPGRFSGRQFSNSRSEMNVSTLELGDSALYLCASSQGLAGAGETQYFGPGTRLLVL.

This clonotype was counted many times. The CDR3 DNA sequence: TGTGCCATCAGTGAATTGCAGGGGACCTCACCCCTCCACTTT. Its protein product is CAISELQGTSPLHF. This rearrangement joins TRBV10-3 to TRBJ1-6, with D possibly matching TRBD1 (6 bases). There are 14 residues in the CDR3. The germline V and J ends were trimmed by 3 bases and 10 bases, with 13 bases remaining between them. Germline values: CDR1 ENHRY, CDR2 SYGVKD.

J is TRBJ2-6 and V is TRBV18; tentative D call: TRBD2 (5 bases). V gave up 3 bases and J gave up 2 bases, with 8 bases separating them. CDR3 length equals 15 residues. CDR1 and CDR2 from the germline V gene are KGHSH and LQKENI. This CDR3 is CASSPLGAGANVLTF. In nucleotides, the CDR3 is TGTGCCAGCTCACCTTTGGGAGCTGGGGCCAACGTCCTGACTTTC. The full variable domain, completed using reference TRBV18 and TRBJ2-6, is NAGVMQNPRHLVRRRGQEARLRCSPMKGHSHVYWYRQLPEEGLKFMVYLQKENIIDESGMPKERFSAEFPKEGPSILRIQQVVRGDSAAYFCASSPLGAGANVLTFGAGSRLTVL.

The V and J genes are TRBV27 and TRBJ2-4; TRBD1 might be the D (6 bases). Trimming cost V 8 bases and J 0 bases, with 14 bases left between them. Germline V gene data show CDR1 as MNHEY and CDR2 as SMNVEV (reference sequence). The CDR3 spans 15 residues. DNA of the CDR3: TGTGCCAGCGGAAAGGGGGTACTAGCCAAAAACATTCAGTACTTC. It specifies CASGKGVLAKNIQYF.

V usage is TRBV6-5 and J usage is TRBJ2-1; D might be TRBD1 (6 bases). Germline lookup yields CDR1 MNHEY and CDR2 SVGAGI. Trimming left V 8 bases short and J 2 bases short, with 10 bases between. The CDR3 contains 13 residues. The CDR3 DNA reads as TGTGCCAGCGGAAAGGGGGCCTACAATGAGCAGTTCTTC. This gives the protein CASGKGAYNEQFF.

This clonotype was observed at least ten times. The V call is TRBV6-5, the J call TRBJ2-5; TRBD1 agrees at 10 bases. V shed 2 bases, J shed 1 base, and the junction held 7 bases outside the gene matches. Germline CDR1 MNHEY, CDR2 SVGAGI. The CDR3 contains 17 residues. CDR3 bases: TGTGCCAGCAGTTACGGGACAGGGGACGGCTTCCAAGAGACCCAGTACTTC. It specifies CASSYGTGDGFQETQYF.

This clonotype was counted only a few times. This chain links TRBV12-5 with TRBJ2-1; 14 bases are a match to TRBD2. V gave up 1 base and J gave up 4 bases; unmatched junction bases: 3. Germline assignment: CDR1 LGHNT and CDR2 FRNRAP. The CDR3 is 17 amino acids. The CDR3 DNA follows: TGTGCTAGTGGTTTGGAGACTAGCGGGAGGGGATACAATGAGCAGTTCTTC. This sequence encodes CASGLETSGRGYNEQFF.

This chain links TRBV5-1 with TRBJ1-4; D is uncertain. This CDR3 is built from 13 residues. Between the trimmed V and J ends, which lost 0 bases and 10 bases, there was a span of 10 bases. Germline-derived CDR1 and CDR2 are SGHRS and YFSETQ. The CDR3 loop reads CASSLATRTKLFF. Written as DNA, the CDR3 is TGCGCCAGCAGCTTGGCAACGAGAACAAAACTGTTTTTT.

This clonotype was counted between two and nine times. The chain combines TRBV2 with TRBJ2-3; 10 nucleotides agree with TRBD2. The CDR3 runs 13 residues. CDR1 and CDR2 (germline): SNHLY, FYNNEI. V trimming: 9 bases; J trimming: 4 bases; junction bases outside the gene matches: 4. The DNA for the CDR3 is TGTGCCAGGGTAGCGGGAGGTTCAGATACGCAGTATTTT. Translation gives CARVAGGSDTQYF.

This clonotype was observed a few times. This chain links TRBV12-5 with TRBJ1-1; TRBD1 agrees at 11 bases. V lost 0 bases and J lost 3; bases outside the gene matches: 6. CDR1 LGHNT and CDR2 FRNRAP come from the germline V gene. CDR3 length: 17 residues. This CDR3 reads CASGLVRTGGRDTEAFF. The DNA of the CDR3 is TGTGCTAGTGGTTTGGTCCGGACAGGGGGCAGGGACACTGAAGCTTTCTTT.

This clonotype was observed a handful of times. V usage is TRBV6-2 or TRBV6-3 and J usage is TRBJ2-5, with TRBD1 identical over 8 bases. Trimming at V came to 4 bases and at J to 4 bases, leaving 14 bases not matched to a gene. Germline-derived CDR1 and CDR2 are MNHEY and SVGEGT. The CDR3 is made up of 17 amino acids. The DNA for the CDR3 is TGTGCCAGCAGTTCAACCCGGACAGGGATAGGTCGAGAGACCCAGTACTTC. This gives the protein CASSSTRTGIGRETQYF.

This chain connects TRBV5-1 to TRBJ2-5; TRBD2 aligns across 10 bases. V lost 0 bases to trimming and J lost 5 bases; unmatched junction nucleotides: 4. Germline lookup yields CDR1 SGHRS and CDR2 YFSETQ. CDR3 length equals 15 residues. For the CDR3, the DNA is TGCGCCAGCAGCTTGGAGGGACTAGCGACGGAGACCCAGTACTTC. Amino acid sequence: CASSLEGLATETQYF.

The rearrangement uses TRBV6-5 and TRBJ1-1; D is uncertain. Trimming stripped 0 bases from V and 5 bases from J, with 22 bases between. From germline, CDR1 is MNHEY and CDR2 SVGAGI. The CDR3 has 18 amino acids. CDR3 region: CASSYSTPPGPRLTEAFF. CDR3 DNA sequence: TGTGCCAGCAGTTACTCTACTCCGCCGGGCCCCCGGTTAACTGAAGCTTTCTTT.

This clonotype was counted at least ten times. The chain uses TRBV7-6 and TRBJ1-1, with unresolved D. The germline V and J ends were trimmed by 1 base and 1 base, with 7 bases remaining between them. CDR1 is SGHVS, CDR2 FNYEAQ, per germline. This CDR3 has 14 amino acids. CDR3 region: CASSLVEGNTEAFF. For the CDR3, the DNA is TGTGCCAGCAGCTTAGTTGAGGGGAACACTGAAGCTTTCTTT.

The genes are TRBV12-3 or TRBV12-4 and TRBJ2-2; TRBD1 matches 9 bases. This CDR3 is built from 15 residues. The J segment lost 8 bases and the V segment lost 5 bases, leaving 9 bases of the junction unmatched. The CDR3 DNA follows: TGTGCCAGCAGTCCTTTGTACAGGGGGCTGGGGGAGCTGTTTTTT. Translated, it gives CASSPLYRGLGELFF.

This clonotype occurred a few times. J is TRBJ1-1 and V is TRBV29-1; D remains unclear. The CDR3 spans 11 residues. The V gene's germline CDR1 is SQVTM and CDR2 ANQGSEA. Trimming took 6 bases from V and 5 from J, leaving 10 bases between them. This chain's CDR3 is CSVGPGTEAFF. CDR3 nucleotides: TGCAGCGTAGGGCCGGGGACTGAAGCTTTCTTT.

This clonotype was observed at least ten times. This chain joins TRBV29-1 and TRBJ1-2; D remains unclear. This CDR3 is 10 amino acids long. Per germline, CDR1 SQVTM and CDR2 ANQGSEA. With 4 bases removed from V and 5 bases from J, the gap between germline ends came to 5 bases. CDR3 residues: CSVGSYGYTF. The CDR3 DNA sequence: TGCAGCGTTGGAAGTTATGGCTACACCTTC.

This clonotype showed up just a few times. The J gene is TRBJ1-2, the V gene TRBV30; no definite D call. The CDR3 runs to 11 residues. With 0 bases removed from V and 8 bases from J, the gap between germline ends came to 7 bases. CDR1 GTSNPN and CDR2 SVGIG come from the germline V gene (reference sequence). The CDR3 region is CAWSVGGGYTF. CDR3 nucleotide sequence: TGTGCCTGGAGTGTGGGTGGCGGCTACACCTTC.

V usage is TRBV20-1 and J usage is TRBJ2-6; D not certain. This CDR3 region has 16 residues. CDR1 DFQATT and CDR2 SNEGSKA come from the germline V gene (reference sequence). The germline V and J ends were trimmed by 0 bases and 4 bases, with 13 bases remaining between them. The CDR3 nucleotides are TGCAGTGCTAGAGATCTTGTGCATGCCGGGGCCAACGTCCTGACTTTC. It codes for CSARDLVHAGANVLTF.

This clonotype was counted a few times. The chain combines TRBV14 with TRBJ2-5; D uncertain. V dropped 0 bases and J dropped 4 bases, with 12 bases sitting between them. Looked up from germline, CDR1 is SGHDN and CDR2 is FVKESK. The CDR3 runs 15 residues. The CDR3 region is CASSQDRLIGETQYF. CDR3 nucleotides: TGTGCCAGCAGCCAAGATCGGCTAATTGGAGAGACCCAGTACTTC.

This clonotype was counted many times. The V call is TRBV29-1, the J call TRBJ2-4, with D unresolved. The ends were cut back, 6 bases at V and 0 bases at J, with 15 bases in the middle. The germline V gene encodes CDR1 SQVTM and CDR2 ANQGSEA. The CDR3 is made up of 15 amino acids. In DNA, the CDR3 is TGCAGCGTCTCAGAGGAGTTAATAGCCAAAAACATTCAGTACTTC. Amino acids: CSVSEELIAKNIQYF. The variable domain in full, with the rest retrieved from reference TRBV29-1 and TRBJ2-4, is SAVISQKPSRDICQRGTSLTIQCQVDSQVTMMFWYRQQPGQSLTLIATANQGSEATYESGFVIDKFPISRPNLTFSTLTVSNMSPEDSSIYLCSVSEELIAKNIQYFGAGTRLSVL.

As for this clonotype: Germline is not matched at one junction end, which may reflect a read error. The V and J genes are TRBV12-3 or TRBV12-4 and TRBJ2-5; D may correspond to TRBD1 or TRBD2 (5 bases each). The CDR3 is made up of 14 amino acids. The CDR3 DNA sequence: TGTGCCAGCAGTTTACTCTCGGTAGGGGAGACCCAGTACTTT. Protein: CASSLLSVGETQYF.

This clonotype was detected only a few times. The gene calls are TRBV6-1 and TRBJ2-2, with 7 bases matching TRBD1. After removal of 5 bases from V and 4 bases from J, the junction contained 10 bases not matched to a gene. The CDR3 totals 16 residues. CDR1 MNHNS and CDR2 SASEGT come from the germline V gene. The CDR3: CASSPRGGQRTGELFF. The CDR3 DNA is TGTGCCAGCAGTCCAAGAGGGGGACAGCGCACCGGGGAGCTGTTTTTT.